One TCR beta chain is described in this entry. The data were obtained in a study of cytomegalovirus exposure and HLA in healthy donors. The germline CDR1 and CDR2 sequences are SGHNT and YYREEE (reference sequence). Trimming cost V 5 bases and J 3 bases; bases outside gene matches: 12. The CDR3 extends over 16 amino acids. PCR employed 60 Vbeta and 13 Jbeta primers. Libraries were prepared by immunoSEQ multiplex PCR; TCRdb keeps only in-frame clonotypes and omits some of them. The sample holds 110,000 to 150,000 clones; 70% are singletons and the top ten take 1.5% to 2%. The rearrangement uses TRBV5-4 and TRBJ2-3, with 7 bases matching TRBD2. The sequencing input was PBMCs. The TCR comes from a woman between 25 and 40 years old in good health and CMV-seronegative. The DNA of the CDR3 is TGTGCCAGCAGTTCAAAAAAGCGGGGATGGACAGATACGCAGTATTTT. The encoded protein is CASSSKKRGWTDTQYF.